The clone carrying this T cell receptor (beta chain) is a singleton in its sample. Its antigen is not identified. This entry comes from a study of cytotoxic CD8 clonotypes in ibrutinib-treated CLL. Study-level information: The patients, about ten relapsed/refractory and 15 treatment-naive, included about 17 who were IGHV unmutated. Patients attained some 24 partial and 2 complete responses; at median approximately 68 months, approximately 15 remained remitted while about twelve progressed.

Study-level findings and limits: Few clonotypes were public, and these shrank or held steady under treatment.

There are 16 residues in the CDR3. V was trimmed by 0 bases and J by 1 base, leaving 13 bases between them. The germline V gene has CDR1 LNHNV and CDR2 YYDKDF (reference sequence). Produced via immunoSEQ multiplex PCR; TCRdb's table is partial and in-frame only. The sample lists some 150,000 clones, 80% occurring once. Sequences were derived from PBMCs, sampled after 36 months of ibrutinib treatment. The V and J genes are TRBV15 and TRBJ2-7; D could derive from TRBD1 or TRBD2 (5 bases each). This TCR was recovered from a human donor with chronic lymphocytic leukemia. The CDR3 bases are TGTGCCACCAGCAGAGAAAACGGGGCTCTATCCTACGAGCAGTACTTC. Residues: CATSRENGALSYEQYF.